The sample holds a few counts of the clone carrying this T cell receptor (beta chain). The data are from a study of early T cells in non-severe SARS-CoV-2 infection. TCRdb ran MiXCR on the 5' RACE reads and lists one entry per CDR3 protein. The sample gives 70,000 to 85,000 distinct CDR3 sequences, about 12% of which show up once; under 3% is in the top ten. CDR3 length: 14 residues. V was cut by 5 bases and J by 4 bases, with 13 bases left in between. Germline loops: CDR1 SGHTA, CDR2 FQGTGA. V gene TRBV7-3 combines with J gene TRBJ2-3; the D is unclear. Sequencing was performed on whole blood. The source of this sequence is an adult who was a healthcare worker with PCR-confirmed SARS-CoV-2 infection or an uninfected control (not recorded which). The chain's CDR3 is CASSPRGPADTQYF. CDR3 sequence (DNA): TGTGCCAGCAGCCCGAGAGGCCCTGCAGATACGCAGTATTTT.